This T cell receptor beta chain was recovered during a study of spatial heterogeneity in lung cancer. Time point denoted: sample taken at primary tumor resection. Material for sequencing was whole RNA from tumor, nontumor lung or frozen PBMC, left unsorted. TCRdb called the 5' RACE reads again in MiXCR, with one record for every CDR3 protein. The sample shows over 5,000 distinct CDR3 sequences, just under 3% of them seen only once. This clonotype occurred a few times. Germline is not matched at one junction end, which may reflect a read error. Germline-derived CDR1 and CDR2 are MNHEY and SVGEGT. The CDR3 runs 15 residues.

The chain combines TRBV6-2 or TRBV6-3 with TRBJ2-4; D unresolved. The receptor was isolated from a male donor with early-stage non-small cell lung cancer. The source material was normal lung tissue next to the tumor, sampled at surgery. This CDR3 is CANSYSNGPRNIQYF. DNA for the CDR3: TGTGCCAACAGTTACTCGAACGGGCCTCGGAACATTCAGTACTTC.